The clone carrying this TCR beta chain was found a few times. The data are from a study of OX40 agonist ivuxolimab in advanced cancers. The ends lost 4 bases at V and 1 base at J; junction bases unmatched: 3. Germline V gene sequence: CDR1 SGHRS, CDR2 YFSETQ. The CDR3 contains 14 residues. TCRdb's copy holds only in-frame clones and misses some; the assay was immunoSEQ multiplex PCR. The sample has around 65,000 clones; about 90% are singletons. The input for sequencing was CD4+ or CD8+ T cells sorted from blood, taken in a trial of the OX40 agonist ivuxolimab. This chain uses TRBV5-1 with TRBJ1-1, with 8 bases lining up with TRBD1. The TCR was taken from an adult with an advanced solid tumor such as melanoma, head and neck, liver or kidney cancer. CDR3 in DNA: TGCGCCAGCAGCCACGGACAGGGGAACACTGAAGCTTTCTTT. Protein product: CASSHGQGNTEAFF.